The text below deals with one T cell receptor beta chain. Combining a sample-barcoded 5' primer with a J-beta primer mix, a second PCR ran for 7 to 11 cycles. Each cDNA molecule was tagged by a template-switch adaptor with 12 random nucleotides. TCRdb independently ran MiXCR on the 5' RACE reads; one entry per CDR3 protein. The table has about 800,000 distinct CDR3 sequences, approximately 25% seen once. The source of the sample is a study of blood T cells in healthy people across ages. Overall study: Template switching captured about one barcoded beta molecule per two T cells.

The V and J ends lost 5 bases and 14 bases respectively, with 16 bases between them. The CDR3 covers 12 residues. These data also featured in a second study, about T cells of mothers and their children.

This TCR derives from a boy aged 10-17 years in good health. The V and J genes are TRBV12-3 or TRBV12-4 and TRBJ1-5; the D gene is possibly TRBD1 (6 bases). The sequenced material came from blood. The CDR3 coding sequence is TGTGCCAGCAGTGTACAGGGACGGAAGGAGCATTTT. As protein: CASSVQGRKEHF.